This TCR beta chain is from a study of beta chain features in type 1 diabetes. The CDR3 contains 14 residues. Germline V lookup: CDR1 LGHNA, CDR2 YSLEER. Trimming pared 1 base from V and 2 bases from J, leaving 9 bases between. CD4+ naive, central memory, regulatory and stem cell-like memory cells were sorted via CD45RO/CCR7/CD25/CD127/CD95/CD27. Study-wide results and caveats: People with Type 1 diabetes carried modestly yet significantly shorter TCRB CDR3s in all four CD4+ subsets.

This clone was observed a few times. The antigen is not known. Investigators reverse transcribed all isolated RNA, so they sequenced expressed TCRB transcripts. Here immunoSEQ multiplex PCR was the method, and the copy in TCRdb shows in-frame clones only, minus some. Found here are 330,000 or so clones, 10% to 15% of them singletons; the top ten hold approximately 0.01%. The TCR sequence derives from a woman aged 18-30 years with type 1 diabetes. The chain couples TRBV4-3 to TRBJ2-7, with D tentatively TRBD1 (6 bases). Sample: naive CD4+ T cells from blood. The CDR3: CASSQGTGTYEQYF. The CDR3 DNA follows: TGCGCCAGCAGCCAAGGAACAGGGACCTACGAGCAGTACTTC.